The 2 T cell receptor beta chains below come from one sample, sequenced in a study of cytomegalovirus exposure and HLA in healthy donors. Sequencing was performed with immunoSEQ multiplex PCR; in TCRdb, only in-frame clones are kept and a portion is missing. Among 250,000 to 300,000 clones listed, roughly 89% were seen once. Sequencing was performed on PBMCs. These receptors all come from a woman aged 18-35 years in good health and CMV-seronegative.

The chain recombines TRBV28 with TRBJ1-6, with unresolved D. Germline CDR1 reads MDHEN; CDR2 reads SYDVKM. The V end lost 9 bases, the J end lost 2 bases, and 17 bases lay between the germline ends. The length of the CDR3 is 16 residues. CDR3 amino acids: CASTREEVTYNSPLHF. The CDR3 nucleotides read TGTGCCAGTACCCGGGAGGAGGTAACCTATAATTCACCCCTCCACTTT.

The genes are TRBV5-6 and TRBJ2-1; D might be TRBD2 (7 bases). This CDR3 is 16 amino acids long. Looked up from germline, CDR1 is SGHDT and CDR2 is YYEEEE. Trimming cost V 0 bases and J 7 bases, with 17 bases left between them. The CDR3 nucleotides are TGTGCCAGCAGCTTGGCCGGGGGGCTAGGGAGGAATGAGCAGTTCTTC. This codes for CASSLAGGLGRNEQFF.